These T cell receptor beta chains were read from a single sample in a study of CD8+CD57+ T cells in acquired aplastic anemia. MiXCR, run by TCRdb on the reads, gives a single entry per CDR3 protein. The sample records under 200,000 distinct CDR3 sequences, roughly 45% being singletons. Sequencing used sorted CD4+, CD8+, or CD8+CD57+ T cells (not recorded which) from PBMCs. The source is a human donor with aplastic anemia. Both conserved end residues are part of each CDR3. Fields, in order: V gene, CDR3 protein.

>TRBV5-1
CASSRDSGLNTEAFF
>TRBV29-1
CSPITAGLLQETQYF
>TRBV6-2/TRBV6-3
CASSYMAGGGQPQHF
>TRBV5-4
CASSLEQFVPTNEKLFF
>TRBV19
CASNPGTVSTEQYF
>TRBV5-1
CASSPDPSPSGYTF
>TRBV24-1
CATGAGQAPDTQYF
>TRBV7-9
CASSITGTEAFF
>TRBV13
CASSPLAGGGTDTQYF
>TRBV11-2
CASSLQGAIGNTEAFF
>TRBV27
CASSSSGTGSFF
>TRBV5-4
CASSSGTPGGTQYF
>TRBV24-1
CATSDLNNYGYTF
>TRBV18
CASSPPQGLNEKLFF
>TRBV4-3
CASSQDPVGYGYTF
>TRBV15
CATSRDRRGATDTQYF
>TRBV3-1
CASSRQLDTEAFF
>TRBV11-2
CASSPWGAAYNEQFF
>TRBV15
CATSRDSRGYQPQHF
>TRBV2
CASSRPGPDTQYF
>TRBV9
CASSVARSDRPTYEQYF
>TRBV6-2/TRBV6-3
CASSYERVNTGELFF
>TRBV29-1
CSGGDFQDTQYF
>TRBV10-3
CAISESGQGARAYF
>TRBV20-1
CSARDLGRGAYNSPLHF
>TRBV20-1
CSARRPENTEAFF
>TRBV5-6
CASRSTTLTGSGETQYF
>TRBV5-1
CASSLGGQLSGTYEQYF
>TRBV7-7
CASSLGVFYEQYF
>TRBV12-5
CASGNGQGLSYEQYF
>TRBV15
CATSRDIEGSEKLFF
>TRBV24-1
CATSDLTSGNEQFF
>TRBV19
CASSLGGQGTNVLTF
>TRBV3-1
CASSQGTEANYGYTF
>TRBV7-3
CASSLWSGLQPQHF
>TRBV5-1
CASSRSYNSPLHF
>TRBV5-6
CASSLDRGRVGGYTF
>TRBV10-3
CAISTPSGTAGCTF
>TRBV6-1
CASRKGGAGNTEAFF
>TRBV12-5
CASGSTNMNTEAFF
>TRBV15
CATSRDSAFGTEAFF
>TRBV30
CAWNEGTAGNTIYF
>TRBV6-2/TRBV6-3
CASSPGHLSQPQHF
>TRBV2
CASSERWSSYEQYF
>TRBV19
CASSIGGWETQYF
>TRBV11-2
CASSLQGLGVDIQYF
>TRBV13
CASSQEGTRTTAEQFF
>TRBV24-1
CATSDPSGNAYNEQFF
>TRBV25-1
CASSEGVGTSTNDNTDTQYF
>TRBV5-6
CASSLFAGWTEAFF